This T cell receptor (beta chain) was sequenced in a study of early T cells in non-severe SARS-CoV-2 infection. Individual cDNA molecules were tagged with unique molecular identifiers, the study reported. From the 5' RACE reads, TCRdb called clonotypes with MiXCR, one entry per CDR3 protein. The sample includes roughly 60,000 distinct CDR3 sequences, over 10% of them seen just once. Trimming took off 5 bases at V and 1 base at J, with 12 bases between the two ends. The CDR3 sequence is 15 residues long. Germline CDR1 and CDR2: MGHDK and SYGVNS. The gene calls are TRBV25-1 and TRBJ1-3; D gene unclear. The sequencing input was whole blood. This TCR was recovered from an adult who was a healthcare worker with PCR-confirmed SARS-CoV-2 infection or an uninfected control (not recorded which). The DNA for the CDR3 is TGTGCCAGCAGTTCCCACGGAGGGTCTGGAAACACCATATATTTT. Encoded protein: CASSSHGGSGNTIYF.